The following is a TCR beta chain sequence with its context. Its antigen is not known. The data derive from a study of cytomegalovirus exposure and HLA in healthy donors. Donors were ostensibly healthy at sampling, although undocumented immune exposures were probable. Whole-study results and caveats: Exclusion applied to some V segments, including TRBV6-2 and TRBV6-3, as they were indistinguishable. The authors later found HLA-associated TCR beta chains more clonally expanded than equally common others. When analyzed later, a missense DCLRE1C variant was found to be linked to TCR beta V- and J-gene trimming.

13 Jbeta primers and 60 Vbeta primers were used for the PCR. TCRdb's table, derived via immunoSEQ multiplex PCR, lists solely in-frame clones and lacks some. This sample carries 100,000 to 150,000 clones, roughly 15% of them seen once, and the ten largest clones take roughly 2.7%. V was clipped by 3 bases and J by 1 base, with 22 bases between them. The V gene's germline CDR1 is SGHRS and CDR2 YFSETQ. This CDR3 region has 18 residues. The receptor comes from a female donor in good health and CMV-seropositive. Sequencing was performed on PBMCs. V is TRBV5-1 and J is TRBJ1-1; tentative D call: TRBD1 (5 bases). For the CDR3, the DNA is TGCGCCAGCAGCTGGAGCCCTTCCAGGGAGGGACCGAACACTGAAGCTTTCTTT. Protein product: CASSWSPSREGPNTEAFF.